A selection of T cell receptor beta chains follows, all from one sample in a study of radiation and T cells in renal cell carcinoma. The table came from immunoSEQ multiplex PCR; TCRdb's copy has only in-frame clones and leaves some out. The table lists 150,000 or so clones, about 88% of them singletons. The source material was blood, sampled from a patient whose treatment included radiotherapy and nephrectomy. Receptor source: a woman in her fifties or sixties with renal cell carcinoma. The CDR3 runs from the conserved cysteine through the conserved F or W. A D gene is named only where the DNA matches it firmly. Not all rows give a size; the values are once, few, many and, for expanded clones, a class.

D gene	V gene	J gene	clone size	CDR3 DNA	CDR3 protein
NA	TRBV4-3	TRBJ2-1	NA	TGCGCCAGCAGCCAAGAACGGCAGGGCTGGGGGAATGAGCAGTTCTTC	CASSQERQGWGNEQFF
NA	TRBV5-1	TRBJ2-2	NA	TGCGCCAGCAGCCTCCAACAGGGTTTTAACACCGGGGAGCTGTTTTTT	CASSLQQGFNTGELFF
TRBD1	TRBV9	TRBJ1-5	few	TGTGCCAGCAGCCTAGGGGGGACAGGGGTCCAGCCCCAGCATTTT	CASSLGGTGVQPQHF
NA	TRBV29-1	TRBJ1-2	few	TGCAGCGTTGAACAGGGAAACTATGGCTACACCTTC	CSVEQGNYGYTF
NA	TRBV11-2	TRBJ1-1	few	TGTGCCAGCAGCTTAGTATCGCAGGGGCCAACTGAAGCTTTCTTT	CASSLVSQGPTEAFF
NA	TRBV7-2	TRBJ1-4	NA	TGTGCCAGCAGCTTAGCGGGGGGCGATGAAAAACTGTTTTTT	CASSLAGGDEKLFF
NA	TRBV6-5	TRBJ1-1	NA	TGTGCCAGCGAGGACCCTTTTAACACTGAAGCTTTCTTT	CASEDPFNTEAFF
TRBD1	TRBV19	TRBJ2-7	NA	TGTGCCAGTACCCTCGGGGGGACAGGGACCTTGTACGAGCAGTACTTC	CASTLGGTGTLYEQYF
NA	TRBV4-3	TRBJ1-1	NA	TGCGCCAGCAGCCATAAGGGGCGCGACACTGAAGCTTTCTTT	CASSHKGRDTEAFF
NA	TRBV14	TRBJ2-7	once	TGTGCCAGCAGCCAAGATAACAGGGCCGCTCAGTACTTC	CASSQDNRAAQYF
NA	TRBV6-5	TRBJ1-5	NA	TGTGCCAGCAGTTACGGGGCGCATAGCAATCAGCCCCAGCATTTT	CASSYGAHSNQPQHF
NA	TRBV5-4	TRBJ1-2	NA	TGTGCCAGCAGCTGGGACATCGCTAACTATGGCTACACCTTC	CASSWDIANYGYTF
NA	TRBV18	TRBJ1-5	NA	TGTGCCAGCTCACCAAACAGGGACGGCCAGCCCCAGCATTTT	CASSPNRDGQPQHF
TRBD2	TRBV6-5	TRBJ2-3	NA	TGTGCCAGCAGGGGACTAGCGGGCACAGATACGCAGTATTTT	CASRGLAGTDTQYF
TRBD1	TRBV5-1	TRBJ2-7	NA	TGTGCCAGCAGCCGTGGGACAGGAAGGTTAGCCGAGCAGTACTTC	CASSRGTGRLAEQYF
TRBD2	TRBV2	TRBJ2-5	NA	TGTGCCAGCAGTGGAGGACTAGCGGGGGAGCAAGAGACCCAGTACTTC	CASSGGLAGEQETQYF
TRBD1	TRBV4-2	TRBJ1-2	NA	TGTGCCAGCAGCCAAGATGGGCGGGACAGTCTCATATTCCCTTATGGCTACACCTTC	CASSQDGRDSLIFPYGYTF
TRBD1	TRBV2	TRBJ1-1	NA	TGTGCCAGCATGTGGACAGGTAATATGGCTTTCTTT	CASMWTGNMAFF
NA	TRBV10-2	TRBJ2-5	NA	TGCGCCAGCAGTCTATATAGTGGGGCCCAAGAGACCCAGTACTTC	CASSLYSGAQETQYF
TRBD2	TRBV7-2	TRBJ2-7	NA	TGTGCCAGCAGCTTAGGGAGGACTAGCGGGACGAGCTCCTACGAGCAGTACTTC	CASSLGRTSGTSSYEQYF
NA	TRBV30	TRBJ1-6	NA	TGTGCCTGGAGTGACGGGACACAGGGTCTCTATAATTCACCCCTCCACTTT	CAWSDGTQGLYNSPLHF
TRBD1	TRBV6-1	TRBJ1-6	once	TGTGCCAGCAGTCAGGGACAGTTATGGGGGCCCCTCCACTTT	CASSQGQLWGPLHF
TRBD1	TRBV7-2	TRBJ2-1	once	TGTGCCAGCAGCTTGGGGACAGTGTGGGAGTACAATGAGCAGTTCTTC	CASSLGTVWEYNEQFF
NA	TRBV19	TRBJ1-3	NA	TGTGCCAGTAGTATAAGCGCAGGCTCTGGAAACACCATATATTTT	CASSISAGSGNTIYF
NA	TRBV5-1	TRBJ1-1	NA	TGCGCCAGCAGCTTGGCCGGGCCGCGGAACACTGAAGCTTTCTTT	CASSLAGPRNTEAFF
NA	TRBV7-3	TRBJ2-3	NA	TGTGCCAGCAGCTTAAAGGCGAGTGCGGGGAAGAGCACAGATACGCAGTATTTT	CASSLKASAGKSTDTQYF
TRBD2	TRBV10-3	TRBJ2-3	NA	TGTGCCATCGGGCGGGGGGTAAGCACAGATACGCAGTATTTT	CAIGRGVSTDTQYF
TRBD1	TRBV19	TRBJ1-4	NA	TGTGCCAGCACTGACGACAGGGGGGCTGAAAAACTGTTTTTT	CASTDDRGAEKLFF
NA	TRBV2	TRBJ1-6	NA	TGTGCCAGCTCTGGGCTAAATTCACCCCTCCACTTT	CASSGLNSPLHF
TRBD2	TRBV7-8	TRBJ2-5	once	TGTGCCAGCAGCCCCACGTCCGGGACTAGCTTAGAGACCCAGTACTTC	CASSPTSGTSLETQYF
NA	TRBV9	TRBJ1-1	NA	TGTGCCAGCAGCGGAGAGACTTGGGGGACTGAAGCTTTCTTT	CASSGETWGTEAFF
TRBD1	TRBV7-9	TRBJ1-2	few	TGTGCCAGCAGCCAAGGACAGGGTGGCTACACCTTC	CASSQGQGGYTF
TRBD1	TRBV6-5	TRBJ1-6	NA	TGTGCCAGCAGTACCAGCAAGGGGGCGAATTCACCCCTCCACTTT	CASSTSKGANSPLHF
NA	TRBV18	TRBJ2-3	NA	TGTGCCAGCTCACCTCCCAACGGAGATACGCAGTATTTT	CASSPPNGDTQYF
TRBD1	TRBV10-1	TRBJ1-6	NA	TGCGCCAGCAACGGGGGACAGGGGGCGCGGAGGTATTCTTCACCCCTCCACTTT	CASNGGQGARRYSSPLHF
TRBD2	TRBV19	TRBJ2-5	NA	TGTGCCAGTAGTGATATAACTAGCGGGGGACAAGAGACCCAGTACTTC	CASSDITSGGQETQYF
NA	TRBV19	TRBJ1-3	NA	TGTGCCAGTAGTACAGGACCTACAGTTGGGGCCATATATTTT	CASSTGPTVGAIYF
NA	TRBV5-1	TRBJ2-7	NA	TGCGCCAGCAGCTTGGAGGGAGCGGACTACGAGCAGTACTTC	CASSLEGADYEQYF
TRBD2	TRBV7-2	TRBJ2-3	few	TGTGCCAGCAGCCCCTCTAGCGGGGGGAGCACAGATACGCAGTATTTT	CASSPSSGGSTDTQYF
TRBD2	TRBV6-4	TRBJ2-2	NA	TGTGCCAGCAGCGCTACCAGACTAGCGGGGTCCAAGGGCGGGGAGCTGTTTTTT	CASSATRLAGSKGGELFF
TRBD1	TRBV18	TRBJ2-7	NA	TGTGCCAGCTCAACCGGGACAGGGGTACACGAGCAGTACTTC	CASSTGTGVHEQYF
NA	TRBV19	TRBJ2-4	NA	TGTGCCAGTAGTATTATCGACAGGGAGGGAAACATTCAGTACTTC	CASSIIDREGNIQYF
TRBD2	TRBV5-1	TRBJ2-3	NA	TGCGCCAGCAGATGGACTAGCGGGGGGGCCGCAGATACGCAGTATTTT	CASRWTSGGAADTQYF
NA	TRBV6-6	TRBJ1-2	NA	TGTGCCAGCAGTTACTCCCAGGGCCGGGGCTACACCTTC	CASSYSQGRGYTF